This entry concerns a single T cell receptor beta chain. Living in about two dozen US areas, the participants were between roughly 18 and 90 years of age. Cohort placement rested on clinical history that participants reported themselves. The CDR3 totals 15 residues. Germline-derived CDR1 and CDR2 are LNHNV and YYDKDF (reference sequence). V was shortened by 0 bases and J by 9 bases, with 12 bases between the two germline ends. The sample is drawn from a study of blood T cell repertoires in COVID-19. Background on the study: Acute and convalescent COVID-19 specimens originated in the United States, Italy and Spain.

Original processing methods: Amplification with reference gene primers provided the estimates of nucleated cell counts. TCRdb's table, derived via immunoSEQ multiplex PCR, lists solely in-frame clones and lacks some. V, J and clone size are taken as reported in that table, and D and trimming were inferred from the DNA itself. The sample carries around 180,000 clones, roughly 89% recorded once. The specimen sequenced was PBMCs or T cells enriched from blood (not recorded which). This sequence joins TRBV15 and TRBJ1-6; D possibly corresponds to TRBD1 (6 bases). This clonotype was obtained from a woman aged 40 to 49 with acute COVID-19. The CDR3 DNA is TGTGCCACCAGCAGAGATGGCAGGGGCTCTTCACCCCTCCACTTT. Translating it yields CATSRDGRGSSPLHF. Full variable domain (missing parts from reference TRBV15 and TRBJ1-6): DAMVIQNPRYQVTQFGKPVTLSCSQTLNHNVMYWYQQKSSQAPKLLFHYYDKDFNNEADTPDNFQSRRPNTSFCFLDIRSPGLGDTAMYLCATSRDGRGSSPLHFGNGTRLTVT.